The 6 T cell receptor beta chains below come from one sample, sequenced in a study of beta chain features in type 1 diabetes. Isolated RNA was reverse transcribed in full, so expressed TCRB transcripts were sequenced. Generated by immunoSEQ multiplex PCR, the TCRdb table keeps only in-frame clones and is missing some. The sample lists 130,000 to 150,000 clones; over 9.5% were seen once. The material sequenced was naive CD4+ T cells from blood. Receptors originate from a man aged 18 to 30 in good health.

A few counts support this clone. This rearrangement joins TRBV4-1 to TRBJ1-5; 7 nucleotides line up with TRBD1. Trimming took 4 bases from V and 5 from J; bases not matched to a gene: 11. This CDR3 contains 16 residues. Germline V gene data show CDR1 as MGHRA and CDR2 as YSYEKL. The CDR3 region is CASSPEGARADQPQHF. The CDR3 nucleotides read TGCGCCAGCAGCCCGGAGGGGGCTCGGGCGGATCAGCCCCAGCATTTT.

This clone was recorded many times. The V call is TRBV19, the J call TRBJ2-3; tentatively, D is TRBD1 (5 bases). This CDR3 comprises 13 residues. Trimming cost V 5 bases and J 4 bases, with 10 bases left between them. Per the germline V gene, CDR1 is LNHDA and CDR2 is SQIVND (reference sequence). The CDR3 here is CASSGRVADTQYF. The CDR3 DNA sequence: TGTGCCAGTAGTGGCAGGGTGGCAGATACGCAGTATTTT.

CDR3 amino acids: CASSWDKDLYEQYF. The CDR3 coding sequence is TGTGCCAGCAGTTGGGACAAAGACCTTTACGAGCAGTACTTC. The chain links TRBV6-5 to TRBJ2-7; possible D gene TRBD1, 6 bases. The V gene's germline CDR1 is MNHEY and CDR2 SVGAGI. The CDR3 contains 14 residues. V lost 4 bases and J lost 4, with 14 bases in between.

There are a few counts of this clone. CDR3 coding DNA: TGTGCCAGCAGTTTACTCTACAGGGGAGCGTCGCCCCAGCATTTT. This gives the protein CASSLLYRGASPQHF. This rearrangement joins TRBV28 to TRBJ1-5; 7 bases agree with TRBD1. The CDR3 length is 15 residues. J lost 9 bases, V lost 2 bases, and 10 bases had no gene match. Germline CDR1 MDHEN, CDR2 SYDVKM.

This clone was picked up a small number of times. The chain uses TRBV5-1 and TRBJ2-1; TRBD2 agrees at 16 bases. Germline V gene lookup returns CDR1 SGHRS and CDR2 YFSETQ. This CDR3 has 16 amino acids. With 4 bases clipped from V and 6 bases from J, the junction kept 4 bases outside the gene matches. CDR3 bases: TGCGCCAGCAGCGGGACTAGCGGGGGGGCGTTCAATGAGCAGTTCTTC. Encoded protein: CASSGTSGGAFNEQFF.

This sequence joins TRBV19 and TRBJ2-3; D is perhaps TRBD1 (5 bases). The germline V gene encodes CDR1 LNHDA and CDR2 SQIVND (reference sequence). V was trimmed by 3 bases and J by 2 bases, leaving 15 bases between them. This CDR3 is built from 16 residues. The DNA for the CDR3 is TGTGCCAGTAGTATGGTGCGGACACACCTCACAGATACGCAGTATTTT. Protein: CASSMVRTHLTDTQYF. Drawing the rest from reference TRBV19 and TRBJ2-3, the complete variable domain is DGGITQSPKYLFRKEGQNVTLSCEQNLNHDAMYWYRQDPGQGLRLIYYSQIVNDFQKGDIAEGYSVSREKKESFPLTVTSAQKNPTAFYLCASSMVRTHLTDTQYFGPGTRLTVL.